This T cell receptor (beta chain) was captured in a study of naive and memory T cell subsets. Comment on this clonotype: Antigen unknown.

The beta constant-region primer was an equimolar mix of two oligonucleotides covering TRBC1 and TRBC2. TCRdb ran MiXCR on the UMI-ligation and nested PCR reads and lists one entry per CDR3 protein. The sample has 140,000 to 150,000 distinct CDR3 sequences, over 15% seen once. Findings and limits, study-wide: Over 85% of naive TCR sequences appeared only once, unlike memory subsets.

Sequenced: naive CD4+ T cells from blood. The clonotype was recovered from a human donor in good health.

CDR3 in amino acids: CASSLAAGNEKLFF. CDR3 bases: TGCGCCAGCAGCTTGGCAGCCGGCAATGAAAAACTGTTTTTT. The V and J genes are TRBV5-1 and TRBJ1-4; D is undetermined. Trimming cost V 0 bases and J 5 bases, with 8 bases left between them. CDR3 length equals 14 residues. In germline, CDR1 is SGHRS, CDR2 YFSETQ.